This is a list of T cell receptor beta chains from one sample in a study of blood T cell repertoires in COVID-19. The table came from immunoSEQ multiplex PCR; TCRdb's copy has only in-frame clones and leaves some out. The sample contains 200,000 to 300,000 clones, about 86% of which appear only once. Specimen: peripheral blood. Receptors originate from a woman of 80 years or more with acute or convalescent COVID-19. CDR3s leave out the opening cysteine and the closing phenylalanine or tryptophan.

j_call: TRBJ1-1
v_call: TRBV7-8
cdr3_aa: ASSLAGVTEAF

j_call: TRBJ1-5
v_call: TRBV6-5
cdr3_aa: ASRDQGTNQPQH

j_call: TRBJ2-1
v_call: TRBV4-1
cdr3_aa: ASSQGRLRDNEQF

j_call: TRBJ1-5
v_call: TRBV28
cdr3_aa: ASRPGGGSNQPQH

j_call: TRBJ1-2
v_call: TRBV30
cdr3_aa: AWRWASGYT

j_call: TRBJ1-4
v_call: TRBV5-3
cdr3_aa: ARSFQGRRGEKLF

j_call: TRBJ1-5
v_call: TRBV19
cdr3_aa: ASSNVGQGILGQPQH

j_call: TRBJ2-5
v_call: TRBV28
cdr3_aa: ASRDSGAKETQY

j_call: TRBJ1-3
v_call: TRBV5-1
cdr3_aa: ASSLAGGAQGNTIY

j_call: TRBJ1-6
v_call: TRBV25-1
cdr3_aa: ASSARGSSYNSPLH

j_call: TRBJ1-1
v_call: TRBV18
cdr3_aa: ASSLKERTGHTEAF

j_call: TRBJ2-7
v_call: TRBV24-1
cdr3_aa: ATSDHRDMVHEQY

j_call: TRBJ2-1
v_call: TRBV7-3
cdr3_aa: ASSRGGGIHNEQF

j_call: TRBJ2-2
v_call: TRBV11-2
cdr3_aa: ASSPGGSLVGELF

j_call: TRBJ2-3
v_call: TRBV19
cdr3_aa: ASSTTSGGGGDTQY

j_call: TRBJ2-7
v_call: TRBV5-1
cdr3_aa: ASSLGSGGPTYEQY

j_call: TRBJ1-2
v_call: TRBV5-1
cdr3_aa: ASGEGGTYGYT

j_call: TRBJ2-3
v_call: TRBV7-9
cdr3_aa: ASSLTSGGITDTQY

j_call: TRBJ1-1
v_call: TRBV5-4
cdr3_aa: ASSLGQTTEAF

j_call: TRBJ2-2
v_call: TRBV5-8
cdr3_aa: ASSLGTGDTGELF

j_call: TRBJ1-2
v_call: TRBV19
cdr3_aa: ASSTTGAHGYT

j_call: TRBJ1-1
v_call: TRBV6-4
cdr3_aa: ASGEGQGTEAF

j_call: TRBJ2-7
v_call: TRBV19
cdr3_aa: ASSIMRGPIYEQY

j_call: TRBJ1-6
v_call: TRBV2
cdr3_aa: ASSEGGQGMSNSPLH

j_call: TRBJ2-2
v_call: TRBV5-1
cdr3_aa: ASSRQGQGVAGELF

j_call: TRBJ1-5
v_call: TRBV28
cdr3_aa: ASSWGDQPQH

j_call: TRBJ1-2
v_call: TRBV3-1/TRBV3-2
cdr3_aa: ASSRDRVDGYT

j_call: TRBJ1-1
v_call: TRBV3-1/TRBV3-2
cdr3_aa: ASTPGTGYTEAF

j_call: TRBJ2-1
v_call: TRBV5-4
cdr3_aa: ASSPRLAGRSYNEQF